This T cell receptor (beta chain) comes out of a study of OX40 agonist ivuxolimab in advanced cancers. The CDR3 runs 13 residues. Trimming cost V 8 bases and J 9 bases, with 17 bases left between them. Germline lookup yields CDR1 MNHNS and CDR2 SASEGT. Libraries were prepared by immunoSEQ multiplex PCR; TCRdb keeps only in-frame clonotypes and omits some of them. The data contain about 73,000 clones, about 89% of them singletons. The sampling schedule covered blood at baseline, cycle 4 day 1, and cycle 7 day 1. The sample was CD4+ or CD8+ T cells sorted from blood, taken in a trial of the OX40 agonist ivuxolimab. The chain employs TRBV6-1 and TRBJ2-1; D ambiguous. The TCR originated in an adult with an advanced solid tumor such as melanoma, head and neck, liver or kidney cancer. In nucleotides, the CDR3 is TGTGCCAGCGGGTTCGGCGACCCCTCTGAGCAGTTCTTC. Translation gives CASGFGDPSEQFF.